The 9 T cell receptor beta chains given below trace back to one sample, sequenced in a study of beta chain features in type 1 diabetes. Of the isolated RNA, all was reverse transcribed, and so the sequenced material was expressed TCRB transcripts. Only in-frame clones appear in the TCRdb table, and some are missing; sequencing was by immunoSEQ multiplex PCR. The sample records about 230,000 clones, over 8.5% being singletons. The specimen sequenced was naive CD4+ T cells from blood. Receptor source: a woman younger than 35 in good health.

This chain joins TRBV5-1 and TRBJ2-2; D remains unclear. Germline loops: CDR1 SGHRS, CDR2 YFSETQ. This CDR3 contains 14 residues. Trimming shortened V by 0 bases and J by 5 bases, and 8 bases separated the two germline ends. The CDR3 here is CASSLGGTTGELFF. CDR3 sequence (DNA): TGCGCCAGCAGCTTGGGCGGAACTACCGGGGAGCTGTTTTTT.

V and J are TRBV5-1 and TRBJ2-7; 7 bases fit TRBD1. CDR1 SGHRS and CDR2 YFSETQ come from the germline V gene. This CDR3 comprises 15 residues. V gave up 0 bases and J gave up 2 bases; unmatched junction bases: 5. This chain's CDR3 is CASSLAGTAPYEQYF. CDR3 bases: TGCGCCAGCAGCTTGGCTGGGACAGCTCCCTACGAGCAGTACTTC.

In this sample, this clone turned up a few times. The chain recombines TRBV2 with TRBJ2-7, with D maybe TRBD1 (6 bases). Germline CDR1 and CDR2: SNHLY and FYNNEI. CDR3 size: 15 residues. V lost 6 bases and J lost 0, with 15 bases in between. This chain's CDR3 is CASRRRTVSSYEQYF. Written as DNA, the CDR3 is TGTGCCAGCAGGAGGAGGACAGTAAGCTCCTACGAGCAGTACTTC.

CDR3 bases: TGCGCCAGCAGCCACCCCACAGGGGCCGATACCTACGAGCAGTACTTC. It specifies CASSHPTGADTYEQYF. The genes are TRBV4-1 and TRBJ2-7; 7 nucleotides align to TRBD1. Trimming removed 3 bases from V and 2 bases from J; junction bases left unmatched: 10. The CDR3 has 16 residues. Looked up from germline, CDR1 is MGHRA and CDR2 is YSYEKL.

This clone was detected a few times. V gene TRBV5-4 combines with J gene TRBJ2-2, with TRBD1 matching 10 bases. CDR1 SGHNT and CDR2 YYREEE come from the germline V gene (reference sequence). This CDR3 is built from 15 residues. The V and J ends lost 4 bases and 1 base, in that order; junction bases with no gene match: 1. In DNA, the CDR3 is TGTGCCAGCAGCAGGACAGGGGGGAACACCGGGGAGCTGTTTTTT. It is translated as CASSRTGGNTGELFF.

This clone was counted a few times. The chain combines TRBV4-2 with TRBJ2-1, with TRBD2 as a possible D gene (5 bases). This CDR3 region has 16 residues. CDR1 is LGHNA and CDR2 is YNFKEQ in the germline V gene. The germline V and J ends were trimmed by 4 bases and 8 bases, with 21 bases remaining between them. CDR3 in amino acids: CASSLEILLGNDEQFF. The CDR3 nucleotides are TGTGCCAGCAGCCTCGAGATTTTACTAGGGAATGATGAGCAGTTCTTC.

This clone was counted only a few times. The rearrangement links TRBV5-1 to TRBJ2-7; tentatively, D is TRBD2 (5 bases). V lost 0 bases and J 5 bases, leaving 18 bases between the germline ends. Germline-derived CDR1 and CDR2 are SGHRS and YFSETQ. The CDR3 has 16 amino acids. The CDR3 loop is CASSLGGTGSVDEQYF. The CDR3 region has the DNA TGCGCCAGCAGCTTGGGAGGTACGGGTAGCGTGGACGAGCAGTACTTC.

The chain carries TRBV7-2 and TRBJ2-1; 7 bases are a match to TRBD1. The CDR3 is made up of 15 amino acids. Trimming at V came to 4 bases and at J to 0 bases, leaving 3 bases not matched to a gene. Germline-derived CDR1 and CDR2 are SGHTA and FQGNSA. The CDR3 DNA follows: TGTGCCAGCAGCTCACAGGGGAGCTCCTACAATGAGCAGTTCTTC. Encoded protein: CASSSQGSSYNEQFF.

This clone showed up just a few times. The gene calls are TRBV27 and TRBJ2-2, with D possibly matching TRBD1 (6 bases). This CDR3 is 16 amino acids long. V shed 3 bases and J shed 6 bases, with 17 bases lying between them. Germline V gene lookup returns CDR1 MNHEY and CDR2 SMNVEV (reference sequence). The DNA of the CDR3 is TGTGCCAGCAGTTTCGGAACAGGGTCTAGGCCCGGGGAGCTGTTTTTT. Protein: CASSFGTGSRPGELFF.